This T cell receptor beta chain is drawn from a study of T cells after yellow fever vaccination. Overall study: SMART-Seq v4 Ultra Low Input served to prepare low-cell-number fractions. Study conclusions and caveats: The CD4 and CD8 compartments had a small share of their clonotypes in common. Abundant contaminating clonotypes from the bulk population could appear in FACS-sorted repertoires. The secondary response was weaker but peaked faster, day 5 versus 15.

TCRdb passed the 5' RACE reads through MiXCR, listing each CDR3 protein once. In the table there are 250,000 to 400,000 distinct CDR3 sequences, 4.1% of which are singletons. This CDR3 has 14 amino acids. Trimming stripped 1 base from V and 6 bases from J, with 11 bases between. CDR1 is SGHDT and CDR2 is YYEEEE in the germline V gene. This clonotype was picked up a small number of times. Its antigen is as yet unknown. This TCR derives from a man between 18 and 29 years old who received the YFV17D yellow fever vaccine. The specimen was PBMCs, collected 5 days after the yellow fever booster vaccination. V usage is TRBV5-6 and J usage is TRBJ2-1; D is tentatively TRBD1 or TRBD2 (5 bases each). The CDR3 nucleotides are TGTGCCAGCAGCTTGTTGGGGGAAGGCAATGAGCAGTTCTTC. Protein product: CASSLLGEGNEQFF.